A single sample is the source of the 25 T cell receptor beta chains below, sequenced in a study of OX40 agonist ivuxolimab in advanced cancers. Libraries were prepared by immunoSEQ multiplex PCR; TCRdb keeps only in-frame clonotypes and omits some of them. The sample holds approximately 53,000 clones, about 93% seen once. This sample comprised CD4+ or CD8+ T cells sorted from blood, obtained in a trial of the OX40 agonist ivuxolimab. These TCRs come from an adult with an advanced solid tumor such as melanoma, head and neck, liver or kidney cancer.

The chain combines TRBV6-1 with TRBJ2-7; D is ambiguous. Germline V gives CDR1 MNHNS, CDR2 SASEGT. CDR3 size: 13 residues. The V end was cut by 7 bases, the J end by 3 bases, with 13 bases between. CDR3 coding DNA: TGTGCCAGCAACGCGGACGGATACTACGAGCAGTACTTC. Amino acids: CASNADGYYEQYF.

The chain uses TRBV11-2 and TRBJ1-1; 7 nucleotides line up with TRBD1. V dropped 3 bases and J dropped 1; count of bases not matched to a gene: 2. CDR3 length equals 14 residues. Germline V lookup: CDR1 SGHAT, CDR2 FQNNGV. The CDR3 region has the DNA TGTGCCAGCAGCTTCAGGGGGGAGAACACTGAAGCTTTCTTT. This translates into CASSFRGENTEAFF.

The chain uses TRBV9 and TRBJ2-3; D ambiguous. Trimming pared 0 bases from V and 2 bases from J, leaving 10 bases between. The CDR3 totals 15 residues. Per germline, CDR1 SGDLS and CDR2 YYNGEE. The DNA for the CDR3 is TGTGCCAGCAGCGTAGTGGGTATCAACACAGATACGCAGTATTTT. It yields the protein CASSVVGINTDTQYF.

The chain joins TRBV9 to TRBJ2-1; 7 bases match TRBD2. The CDR3 sequence is 16 residues long. V shed 1 base, J shed 4 bases, and the junction held 8 bases outside the gene matches. Germline V gene sequence: CDR1 SGDLS, CDR2 YYNGEE. CDR3 nucleotide sequence: TGTGCCAGCAGCGTACCCCAGCGGGGAGCATACAATGAGCAGTTCTTC. Translation: CASSVPQRGAYNEQFF.

The rearrangement joins TRBV28 to TRBJ2-7; tentatively, D is TRBD1 or TRBD2 (5 bases each). The CDR3 is made up of 14 amino acids. The germline CDR1 and CDR2 sequences are MDHEN and SYDVKM. V was cut by 6 bases and J by 3 bases, with 15 bases left in between. CDR3 DNA: TGTGCCAGCAGCGTACCCCGGGACCTCTACGAGCAGTACTTC. This gives the protein CASSVPRDLYEQYF.

The chain employs TRBV5-5 and TRBJ2-3, with D unresolved. Per germline, CDR1 SGHKS and CDR2 YYEKEE (reference sequence). CDR3 length: 14 amino acids. V shed 4 bases and J shed 4 bases, with 13 bases lying between them. This CDR3 is CASSIPGRPDTQYF. DNA for the CDR3: TGTGCCAGCAGCATTCCGGGCCGACCAGATACGCAGTATTTT.

J is TRBJ1-2 and V is TRBV5-4; D possibly corresponds to TRBD1 (6 bases). Germline values: CDR1 SGHNT, CDR2 YYREEE (reference sequence). Trimming pared 6 bases from V and 4 bases from J, leaving 19 bases between. The CDR3 totals 15 residues. The CDR3 is CASTLTTGFLYGYTF. CDR3 nucleotides: TGTGCCAGCACCCTTACGACAGGCTTCCTCTATGGCTACACCTTC.

V is TRBV7-8 and J is TRBJ1-1; no reliable D call. The CDR3 runs 17 residues. The germline V gene encodes CDR1 SGHVS and CDR2 FQNEAQ. Trimming pared 8 bases from V and 0 bases from J, leaving 22 bases between. In nucleotides, the CDR3 is TGTGCCAGCCTCCCCGTGTCGCGGCTCCTGATGAACACTGAAGCTTTCTTT. It specifies CASLPVSRLLMNTEAFF.

The V call is TRBV5-8, the J call TRBJ1-3; D call uncertain. From germline, CDR1 is SGHTS and CDR2 YDEGEE. This CDR3 comprises 14 residues. The V end was cut by 0 bases, the J end by 8 bases, with 12 bases between. CDR3 DNA sequence: TGTGCCAGCAGCTTGGTGGGTTCAGGAGACACCATATATTTT. Its protein product is CASSLVGSGDTIYF.

The chain combines TRBV19 with TRBJ1-4, with TRBD1 identical over 7 bases. The V segment lost 4 bases and the J segment 4 bases; nucleotides outside the gene matches: 15. Germline V gene sequence: CDR1 LNHDA, CDR2 SQIVND (reference sequence). This CDR3 is built from 18 residues. CDR3 bases: TGTGCCAGTAGTACCCCGGCCGGGACAGCGAATAGTAATGAAAAACTGTTTTTT. Protein product: CASSTPAGTANSNEKLFF.

The V gene is TRBV4-3, the J gene TRBJ2-1, with 11 bases aligning to TRBD2. Germline CDR1 and CDR2: LGHNA and YSLEER. This CDR3 has 15 residues. Trimming removed 4 bases from V and 4 bases from J; junction bases left unmatched: 3. This CDR3 is CASSPGTSGYNEQFF. CDR3 DNA sequence: TGCGCCAGCAGCCCCGGGACTAGCGGTTACAATGAGCAGTTCTTC.

V and J are TRBV28 and TRBJ1-5; D call uncertain. Germline V gives CDR1 MDHEN, CDR2 SYDVKM. The CDR3 runs to 14 residues. Trimming took off 3 bases at V and 5 bases at J, with 11 bases between the two ends. CDR3 residues: CASSFDQAYQPQHF. The CDR3, as DNA: TGTGCCAGCAGTTTTGATCAGGCCTATCAGCCCCAGCATTTT.

Comment on this clone: One end of the junction does not line up with germline, which may come from a read error. The chain has TRBV27 and TRBJ2-7; D call uncertain. Germline V gene sequence: CDR1 MNHEY, CDR2 SMNVEV (reference sequence). This CDR3 is built from 14 residues. CDR3 protein: CASSFIGSSFEQYF. The DNA of the CDR3 is TGTGCCAGCAGTTTCATCGGTTCGTCCTTCGAGCAGTACTTC.

The genes are TRBV27 and TRBJ2-3, with D perhaps TRBD1 (6 bases). The CDR3 extends over 13 amino acids. CDR1 MNHEY and CDR2 SMNVEV come from the germline V gene (reference sequence). The V end lost 5 bases, the J end lost 4 bases, and 10 bases lay between the germline ends. The DNA for the CDR3 is TGTGCCAGCAGTACCCACAGGGCAGATACGCAGTATTTT. Translation: CASSTHRADTQYF.

In its sample, this clone was seen once. The V and J genes are TRBV4-3 and TRBJ2-7; 13 bases line up with TRBD2. The CDR3 is made up of 16 amino acids. The V gene end was trimmed by 4 bases and the J gene end by 5 bases; junction bases not matched to a gene: 8. From germline, CDR1 is LGHNA and CDR2 YSLEER. The CDR3 nucleotides read TGCGCCAGCAGCCTAACGGGACTAGCGGGAATCCACGAGCAGTACTTC. Protein product: CASSLTGLAGIHEQYF.

The gene calls are TRBV19 and TRBJ1-1; D possibly corresponds to TRBD1 (5 bases). Germline lookup yields CDR1 LNHDA and CDR2 SQIVND (reference sequence). Trimming shortened V by 1 base and J by 1 base, and 13 bases separated the two germline ends. The CDR3 extends over 16 amino acids. As DNA, the CDR3 is TGTGCCAGTAGTATAGCCCCAGGGTGGGGGAACACTGAAGCTTTCTTT. It is translated as CASSIAPGWGNTEAFF.

The chain is built from TRBV9 and TRBJ1-2; tentatively, D is TRBD1 (5 bases). The CDR3 consists of 18 residues. Germline V gene data show CDR1 as SGDLS and CDR2 as YYNGEE. V was clipped by 0 bases and J by 1 base, with 19 bases between them. In DNA, the CDR3 is TGTGCCAGCAGCGTAGGGGGCAGTCACATCCCAAGTAACTATGGCTACACCTTC. This encodes CASSVGGSHIPSNYGYTF.

The chain has TRBV6-5 and TRBJ2-1; 7 bases match TRBD2. The CDR3 consists of 16 residues. V shed 0 bases, J shed 2 bases, and the junction held 4 bases outside the gene matches. Germline assignment: CDR1 MNHEY and CDR2 SVGAGI. CDR3 DNA sequence: TGTGCCAGCAGTTACTCACCCGGACTAGCCTACAATGAGCAGTTCTTC. Encoded protein: CASSYSPGLAYNEQFF.

The chain couples TRBV19 to TRBJ1-1; D remains unclear. The CDR3 extends over 13 amino acids. V gave up 0 bases and J gave up 3 bases, with 5 bases separating them. The germline gives CDR1 LNHDA, CDR2 SQIVND (reference sequence). The CDR3: CASSIEMDTEAFF. As DNA, the CDR3 is TGTGCCAGTAGTATAGAGATGGACACTGAAGCTTTCTTT.

The chain links TRBV28 to TRBJ2-2; 9 bases align to TRBD2. The CDR3 consists of 17 residues. Trimming cost V 5 bases and J 5 bases; bases outside gene matches: 12. Per the germline V gene, CDR1 is MDHEN and CDR2 is SYDVKM. The chain's CDR3 is CASSPPRITSGTGELFF. As DNA, the CDR3 is TGTGCCAGCAGTCCTCCCAGGATAACTAGCGGGACCGGGGAGCTGTTTTTT.

The rearrangement links TRBV28 to TRBJ1-1, with D unresolved. Trimming took off 2 bases at V and 12 bases at J, with 16 bases between the two ends. This CDR3 comprises 13 residues. Germline V gives CDR1 MDHEN, CDR2 SYDVKM. Here the CDR3 reads CASSLVGRVESFF. CDR3 sequence (DNA): TGTGCCAGCAGTTTAGTAGGGCGGGTCGAGTCTTTCTTT. The full variable domain, completed using reference TRBV28 and TRBJ1-1, is DVKVTQSSRYLVKRTGEKVFLECVQDMDHENMFWYRQDPGLGLRLIYFSYDVKMKEKGDIPEGYSVSREKKERFSLILESASTNQTSMYLCASSLVGRVESFFGQGTRLTVV.

This sequence joins TRBV28 and TRBJ2-3; a possible D gene is TRBD2 (6 bases). Trimming removed 5 bases from V and 6 bases from J, with 18 bases in between. CDR3 size: 15 residues. The germline V gene encodes CDR1 MDHEN and CDR2 SYDVKM. The CDR3: CASSPPGLHPDTQYF. The CDR3 coding sequence is TGTGCCAGCAGTCCCCCGGGACTTCATCCCGATACGCAGTATTTT.

This chain joins TRBV5-4 and TRBJ2-1; 7 nucleotides match TRBD2. Trimming cost V 2 bases and J 6 bases; bases outside gene matches: 2. The CDR3 loop spans 13 amino acids. The germline CDR1 and CDR2 sequences are SGHNT and YYREEE (reference sequence). This CDR3 is CASSLSGGNEQFF. The CDR3 DNA follows: TGTGCCAGCAGCTTATCGGGGGGCAATGAGCAGTTCTTC. Based on the CDR3 plus reference TRBV5-4 and TRBJ2-1, the full variable domain is ETGVTQSPTHLIKTRGQQVTLRCSSQSGHNTVSWYQQALGQGPQFIFQYYREEENGRGNFPPRFSGLQFPNYSSELNVNALELDDSALYLCASSLSGGNEQFFGPGTRLTVL.

The chain joins TRBV9 to TRBJ2-7; the D is unclear. Germline CDR1 SGDLS, CDR2 YYNGEE. Trimming pared 0 bases from V and 6 bases from J, leaving 10 bases between. The CDR3 is made up of 13 amino acids. The CDR3 region has the DNA TGTGCCAGCAGCGTAGGGTCCGGGTTCGAGCAGTACTTC. It encodes CASSVGSGFEQYF.

Worth noting for this clone: An end of the junction differs from the germline gene, which may be a read error. The gene calls are TRBV29-1 and TRBJ1-1, with D uncertain. This CDR3 region has 11 residues. CDR1 is SQVTM, CDR2 ANQGSEA, per germline. The CDR3 spells CSVEGNAEAFF. CDR3 coding DNA: TGCAGCGTTGAGGGGAACGCTGAAGCTTTCTTT.